This entry describes one T cell receptor (beta chain). The data were obtained in a study of technical replicates of blood from a handful of donors. Germline V gene sequence: CDR1 MNHEY, CDR2 SMNVEV (reference sequence). The CDR3 is 13 residues long. Trimming left V 5 bases short and J 8 bases short, with 15 bases between. The repertoire was sequenced with immunoSEQ multiplex PCR; TCRdb's copy has only in-frame clones and lacks some. The sample contains nearly 80,000 clones, 93% of which appear only once. What was sequenced was T cells isolated from PBMCs. V and J are TRBV27 and TRBJ1-2; no reliable D call. This receptor was obtained from a human donor in good health. CDR3 DNA: TGTGCCAGCAGTAGGAGTCCCTCGTTCGGCTACACCTTC. It is translated as CASSRSPSFGYTF.